One and the same sample provided the 26 T cell receptor beta chains below, sequenced in a study of PD-1 blockade in classical Hodgkin lymphoma. Clones were read by immunoSEQ multiplex PCR, and TCRdb kept only the in-frame ones, dropping some. This sample has around 65,000 clones, with around 89% found just once. After autologous stem cell transplantation all patients relapsed, and prior brentuximab vedotin exposure differed between cohorts. The source was peripheral blood mononuclear cells (PBMCs), collected at baseline. The source of these receptors is a human donor with classical Hodgkin lymphoma.

The gene calls are TRBV2 and TRBJ2-5; 10 bases fit TRBD1. V shed 6 bases, J shed 3 bases, and the junction held 4 bases outside the gene matches. This CDR3 spans 14 amino acids. Germline V gene sequence: CDR1 SNHLY, CDR2 FYNNEI. CDR3 nucleotides: TGTGCCAGCAGCTACGGGACAGGGGAAGAGACCCAGTACTTC. Its protein product is CASSYGTGEETQYF.

The chain recombines TRBV5-1 with TRBJ2-4, with D possibly TRBD1 on 6 matching bases. Trimming cost V 0 bases and J 0 bases, with 22 bases left between them. Germline lookup yields CDR1 SGHRS and CDR2 YFSETQ. This CDR3 region has 20 residues. The CDR3 protein is CASSLGPFGSGQLAKNIQYF. The CDR3 DNA is TGCGCCAGCAGCTTGGGCCCGTTCGGCTCCGGACAGCTAGCCAAAAACATTCAGTACTTC.

V usage is TRBV6-1 and J usage is TRBJ2-6; no clear D gene. CDR1 is MNHNS and CDR2 is SASEGT in the germline V gene. V was trimmed by 7 bases and J by 2 bases, leaving 12 bases between them. The CDR3 is 15 amino acids. The CDR3 sequence: CASKGWAAGANVLTF. In DNA, the CDR3 is TGTGCCAGCAAGGGATGGGCAGCTGGGGCCAACGTCCTGACTTTC.

This chain connects TRBV7-9 to TRBJ2-5; no clear D gene. V lost 2 bases, J lost 5 bases, and 9 bases lay in between. CDR1 and CDR2 (germline): SEHNR, FQNEAQ (reference sequence). This CDR3 spans 13 amino acids. This CDR3 is CASSLYSLETQYF. The CDR3 DNA reads as TGTGCCAGCAGCTTATACAGCCTGGAGACCCAGTACTTC.

The chain is built from TRBV6-5 and TRBJ2-5; no firm D call. This CDR3 region has 14 residues. Germline CDR1 is MNHEY and CDR2 is SVGAGI. The V and J ends lost 5 bases and 0 bases respectively, with 10 bases between them. The CDR3 bases are TGTGCCAGCAGTCGACTCCAGTACCAAGAGACCCAGTACTTC. Translation: CASSRLQYQETQYF.

This chain connects TRBV4-1 to TRBJ2-3, with TRBD2 identical over 7 bases. The CDR3 is made up of 16 amino acids. The germline V gene encodes CDR1 MGHRA and CDR2 YSYEKL. The V gene end was trimmed by 3 bases and the J gene end by 3 bases; junction bases not matched to a gene: 9. The CDR3 region has the DNA TGCGCCAGCAGCCACCCCCCCGGGGGGAGTACAGATACGCAGTATTTT. This sequence encodes CASSHPPGGSTDTQYF.

The V gene is TRBV6-6, the J gene TRBJ2-6; no firm D call. The length of the CDR3 is 11 residues. The germline V and J ends were trimmed by 11 bases and 2 bases, with 4 bases remaining between them. CDR1 is MNHNY, CDR2 SVGAGI, per germline (reference sequence). The CDR3 spells CAAAGANVLTF. For the CDR3, the DNA is TGTGCCGCGGCTGGGGCCAACGTCCTGACTTTC.

The chain joins TRBV10-3 to TRBJ2-1; TRBD1 is a possible D gene (5 bases). This CDR3 region has 15 residues. In germline, CDR1 is ENHRY, CDR2 SYGVKD. V was cut by 9 bases and J by 6 bases, with 21 bases left in between. CDR3 nucleotide sequence: TGTGCCATAAGAGACAGCTATTCCAGTGGCAATGAGCAGTTCTTC. Translation gives CAIRDSYSSGNEQFF.

The chain has TRBV10-3 and TRBJ1-5; no clear D. From germline, CDR1 is ENHRY and CDR2 SYGVKD. With 3 bases removed from V and 11 bases from J, the gap between germline ends came to 8 bases. The CDR3 loop spans 11 amino acids. The CDR3 loop is CAISDGLAQHF. DNA of the CDR3: TGTGCCATCAGTGATGGCTTGGCCCAGCATTTT.

The CDR3 sequence is CATSGHRGSGGNTIYF. CDR3 in DNA: TGTGCCACCAGCGGGCACAGGGGTTCTGGGGGAAACACCATATATTTT. The gene calls are TRBV15 and TRBJ1-3; 7 nucleotides align to TRBD1. The ends lost 5 bases at V and 4 bases at J; junction bases unmatched: 11. Looked up from germline, CDR1 is LNHNV and CDR2 is YYDKDF (reference sequence). The CDR3 length is 16 residues.

This chain joins TRBV25-1 and TRBJ2-5; D assignment may be TRBD1 or TRBD2 (6 bases each). The CDR3 loop spans 13 amino acids. Germline V lookup: CDR1 MGHDK, CDR2 SYGVNS. V was clipped by 6 bases and J by 4 bases, with 12 bases between them. The CDR3 is CASRKGGGETQYF. CDR3 bases: TGTGCCAGCAGAAAAGGGGGAGGAGAGACCCAGTACTTC.

The gene calls are TRBV13 and TRBJ1-4, with 7 bases that match TRBD1. CDR3 length: 15 residues. Unmatched junction bases numbered 8, after V lost 5 bases and J lost 5 bases. Germline-derived CDR1 and CDR2 are PRHDT and FYEKMQ (reference sequence). The DNA for the CDR3 is TGTGCCAGCAGCACTAGGGGGCAAGTAAATGAAAAACTGTTTTTT. Translated: CASSTRGQVNEKLFF.

The chain couples TRBV30 to TRBJ2-2; tentative D call: TRBD2 (6 bases). The CDR3 is 13 residues long. V shed 4 bases and J shed 4 bases, with 10 bases lying between them. The V gene's germline CDR1 is GTSNPN and CDR2 SVGIG (reference sequence). The DNA of the CDR3 is TGTGCCTGGACCCGGGGGACCACCGGGGAGCTGTTTTTT. As protein: CAWTRGTTGELFF.

The chain employs TRBV4-1 and TRBJ1-2, with a possible D match to TRBD1 (5 bases). The germline V gene encodes CDR1 MGHRA and CDR2 YSYEKL. V lost 0 bases and J lost 4, with 12 bases in between. The CDR3 length is 15 residues. In nucleotides, the CDR3 is TGCGCCAGCAGCCAAGATCGGCAGGGAGGCTATGGCTACACCTTC. Its protein is CASSQDRQGGYGYTF.

The rearrangement joins TRBV6-6 to TRBJ2-2, with 10 nucleotides matching TRBD1. The CDR3 totals 14 residues. With 5 bases clipped from V and 5 bases from J, the junction kept 2 bases outside the gene matches. Germline-derived CDR1 and CDR2 are MNHNY and SVGAGI (reference sequence). In DNA form, the CDR3 reads TGTGCCAGCAGTGACAGGGGGCAGACCGGGGAGCTGTTTTTT. Translated: CASSDRGQTGELFF.

The chain uses TRBV27 and TRBJ1-5; D is perhaps TRBD1 (6 bases). V dropped 5 bases and J dropped 5 bases, with 19 bases sitting between them. Germline lookup yields CDR1 MNHEY and CDR2 SMNVEV (reference sequence). The CDR3 is 16 amino acids. The CDR3 region has the DNA TGTGCCAGCAGTCTCATACACAGGGCGGTAGATCAGCCCCAGCATTTT. As protein: CASSLIHRAVDQPQHF.

This chain joins TRBV9 and TRBJ2-1; tentatively, D is TRBD2 (5 bases). Between the trimmed V and J ends, which lost 3 bases and 4 bases, there was a span of 23 bases. The germline V gene encodes CDR1 SGDLS and CDR2 YYNGEE. The CDR3 extends over 18 amino acids. CDR3 nucleotide sequence: TGTGCCAGCAGCGCCGAATTTCTGGCACTAGACAAATACAATGAGCAGTTCTTC. It yields the protein CASSAEFLALDKYNEQFF. Complete variable domain (other parts from reference TRBV9 and TRBJ2-1): DSGVTQTPKHLITATGQRVTLRCSPRSGDLSVYWYQQSLDQGLQFLIQYYNGEERAKGNILERFSAQQFPDLHSELNLSSLELGDSALYFCASSAEFLALDKYNEQFFGPGTRLTVL.

This clone was detected only once. The V gene is TRBV4-1, the J gene TRBJ1-2; 8 bases fit TRBD1. Unmatched junction bases numbered 18, after V lost 1 base and J lost 5 bases. CDR1 is MGHRA, CDR2 YSYEKL, per germline. This CDR3 contains 19 residues. This CDR3 is CASSQGAPLKIRDRYGYTF. Here the CDR3 DNA reads TGCGCCAGCAGCCAAGGGGCCCCTCTAAAGATTCGGGACAGGTATGGCTACACCTTC.

The chain uses TRBV19 and TRBJ1-1, with no clear D. The V gene lost 1 base and the J gene lost 3 bases, with 9 bases spanning the gap. The CDR3 covers 14 residues. Germline V gene sequence: CDR1 LNHDA, CDR2 SQIVND (reference sequence). The CDR3, as DNA: TGTGCCAGTAGTATAGGCTACAGCCACACTGAAGCTTTCTTT. This gives the protein CASSIGYSHTEAFF.

The CDR3 reads CASSLGPWAGGRHEQYF. DNA for the CDR3: TGTGCCAGCAGTTTAGGCCCCTGGGCAGGGGGCCGCCACGAGCAGTACTTC. The chain links TRBV27 to TRBJ2-7; 8 nucleotides match TRBD1. CDR1 MNHEY and CDR2 SMNVEV come from the germline V gene (reference sequence). The CDR3 runs to 17 residues. V was pared by 2 bases and J by 5 bases, with 14 bases of the junction left unmatched.

The CDR3 loop is CASRGGGNNEQFF. CDR3 sequence (DNA): TGTGCCAGCAGGGGCGGGGGGAACAATGAGCAGTTCTTC. The V call is TRBV25-1, the J call TRBJ2-1; 8 bases match TRBD2. CDR3 length: 13 residues. CDR1 is MGHDK, CDR2 SYGVNS, per germline. With V trimmed by 6 bases and J by 5 bases, 3 bases remained unmatched.

This chain uses TRBV6-5 with TRBJ2-5; 7 bases align to TRBD1. This CDR3 has 16 amino acids. V dropped 2 bases and J dropped 0; count of bases not matched to a gene: 6. Germline lookup yields CDR1 MNHEY and CDR2 SVGAGI. DNA of the CDR3: TGTGCCAGCAGTTACCCCGGGACAGACGACCAAGAGACCCAGTACTTC. It is translated as CASSYPGTDDQETQYF.

The chain's CDR3 is CASTKRDREGYTF. CDR3 in DNA: TGTGCCAGCACCAAGAGGGACAGGGAGGGCTACACCTTC. The gene calls are TRBV6-5 and TRBJ1-2, with 9 bases fitting TRBD1. The CDR3 sequence is 13 residues long. Looked up from germline, CDR1 is MNHEY and CDR2 is SVGAGI. The trim removed 7 bases at V and 8 bases at J, leaving 8 bases unmatched.

The chain joins TRBV30 to TRBJ1-4, with D perhaps TRBD1 (5 bases). There are 14 residues in the CDR3. CDR1 is GTSNPN, CDR2 SVGIG, per germline (reference sequence). The V and J ends lost 1 base and 5 bases respectively, with 11 bases between them. CDR3 loop: CAWSGWGPNEKLFF. In DNA form, the CDR3 reads TGTGCCTGGAGTGGATGGGGCCCGAATGAAAAACTGTTTTTT.

The J gene is TRBJ2-7, the V gene TRBV27; TRBD1 aligns across 8 bases. V was pared by 5 bases and J by 5 bases, with 8 bases of the junction left unmatched. The V gene's germline CDR1 is MNHEY and CDR2 SMNVEV (reference sequence). The CDR3 totals 14 residues. CDR3 nucleotides: TGTGCCAGCAGTGTAAACTCCAGGGGGCACGAGCAGTACTTC. This encodes CASSVNSRGHEQYF.

The rearrangement uses TRBV6-1 and TRBJ2-1, with a weak D call TRBD2 (7 bases). The germline CDR1 and CDR2 sequences are MNHNS and SASEGT. Between the trimmed V and J ends, which lost 4 bases and 3 bases, there was a span of 22 bases. CDR3 length: 18 residues. The CDR3: CASSGSLAGGAVYNEQFF. DNA for the CDR3: TGTGCCAGCAGTGGGAGTTTGGCTGGGGGGGCCGTCTACAATGAGCAGTTCTTC.